The sequence of this T cell receptor beta chain was determined in a study of T cells in lung cancer brain metastases. Looked up from germline, CDR1 is SGHRS and CDR2 is YFSETQ. This CDR3 has 14 amino acids. J gave up 1 base and V 3 bases, and 3 bases lay outside the gene matches. Generated by immunoSEQ multiplex PCR, the TCRdb table keeps only in-frame clones and is missing some. The table shows some 2,000 clones, with about 89% occurring only once. The chain has TRBV5-1 and TRBJ1-2; TRBD1 matches at 7 bases. The receptor was derived from a woman in her forties or fifties with non-small cell lung cancer that had spread to the brain. The sample was tumor tissue from a brain metastasis. The CDR3 coding sequence is TGCGCCAGCAGCTGGGGACAGATTAACTATGGCTACACCTTC. Translating gives CASSWGQINYGYTF.